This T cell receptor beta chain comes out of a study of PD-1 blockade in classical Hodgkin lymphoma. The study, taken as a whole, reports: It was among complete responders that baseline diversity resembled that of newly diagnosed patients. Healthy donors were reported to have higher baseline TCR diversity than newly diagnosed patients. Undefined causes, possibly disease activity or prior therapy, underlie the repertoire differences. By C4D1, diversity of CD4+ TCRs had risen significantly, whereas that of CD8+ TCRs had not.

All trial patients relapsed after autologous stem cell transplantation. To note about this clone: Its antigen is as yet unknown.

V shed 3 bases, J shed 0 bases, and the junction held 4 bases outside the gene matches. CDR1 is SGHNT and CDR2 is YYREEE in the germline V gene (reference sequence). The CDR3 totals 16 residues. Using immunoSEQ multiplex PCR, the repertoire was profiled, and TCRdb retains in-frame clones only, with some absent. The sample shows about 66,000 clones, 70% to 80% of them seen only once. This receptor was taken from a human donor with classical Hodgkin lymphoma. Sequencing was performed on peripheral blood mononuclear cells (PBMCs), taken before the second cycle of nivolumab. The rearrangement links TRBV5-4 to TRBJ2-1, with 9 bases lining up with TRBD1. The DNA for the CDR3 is TGTGCCAGCAGCTGGGCGACAGGGGGCTCCTACAATGAGCAGTTCTTC. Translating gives CASSWATGGSYNEQFF.